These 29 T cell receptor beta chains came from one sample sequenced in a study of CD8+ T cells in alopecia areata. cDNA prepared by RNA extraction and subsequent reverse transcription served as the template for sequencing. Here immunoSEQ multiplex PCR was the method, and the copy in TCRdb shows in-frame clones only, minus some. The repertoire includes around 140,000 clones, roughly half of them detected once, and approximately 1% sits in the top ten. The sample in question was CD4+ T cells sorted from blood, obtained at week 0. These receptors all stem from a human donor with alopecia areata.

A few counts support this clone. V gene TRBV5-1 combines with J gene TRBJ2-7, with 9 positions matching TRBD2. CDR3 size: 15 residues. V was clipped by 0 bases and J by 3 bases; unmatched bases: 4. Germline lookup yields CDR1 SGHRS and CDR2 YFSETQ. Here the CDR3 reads CASSLEGTSFYEQYF. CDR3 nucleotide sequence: TGCGCCAGCAGCTTGGAGGGGACTAGCTTCTACGAGCAGTACTTC.

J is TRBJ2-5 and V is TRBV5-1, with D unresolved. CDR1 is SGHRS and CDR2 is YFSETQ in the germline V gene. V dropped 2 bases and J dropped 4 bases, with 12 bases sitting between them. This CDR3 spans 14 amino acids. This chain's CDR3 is CASSLRSMGETQYF. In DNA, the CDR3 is TGCGCCAGCAGCTTAAGGAGTATGGGAGAGACCCAGTACTTC. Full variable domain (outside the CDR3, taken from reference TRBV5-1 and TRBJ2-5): KAGVTQTPRYLIKTRGQQVTLSCSPISGHRSVSWYQQTPGQGLQFLFEYFSETQRNKGNFPGRFSGRQFSNSRSEMNVSTLELGDSALYLCASSLRSMGETQYFGPGTRLLVL.

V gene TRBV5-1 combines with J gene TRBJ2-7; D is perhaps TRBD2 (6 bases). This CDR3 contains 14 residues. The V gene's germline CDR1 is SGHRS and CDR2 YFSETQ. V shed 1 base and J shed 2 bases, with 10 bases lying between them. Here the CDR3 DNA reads TGCGCCAGCAGCTTGCTGGAGGGTGCCTACGAGCAGTACTTC. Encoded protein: CASSLLEGAYEQYF. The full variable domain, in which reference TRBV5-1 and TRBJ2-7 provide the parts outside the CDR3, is KAGVTQTPRYLIKTRGQQVTLSCSPISGHRSVSWYQQTPGQGLQFLFEYFSETQRNKGNFPGRFSGRQFSNSRSEMNVSTLELGDSALYLCASSLLEGAYEQYFGPGTRLTVT.

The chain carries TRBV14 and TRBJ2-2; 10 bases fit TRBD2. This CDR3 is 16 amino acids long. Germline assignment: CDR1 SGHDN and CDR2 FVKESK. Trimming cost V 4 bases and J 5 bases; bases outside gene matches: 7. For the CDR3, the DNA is TGTGCCAGCAGCCCCGAAACTAGCGGGATAACCGGGGAGCTGTTTTTT. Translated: CASSPETSGITGELFF.

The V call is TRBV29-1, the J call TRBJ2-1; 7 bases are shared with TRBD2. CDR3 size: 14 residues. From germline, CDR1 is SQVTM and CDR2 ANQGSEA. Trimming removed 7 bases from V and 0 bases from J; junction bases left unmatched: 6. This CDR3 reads CSGWGGSSYNEQFF. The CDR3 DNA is TGCAGCGGGTGGGGCGGGAGCTCCTACAATGAGCAGTTCTTC.

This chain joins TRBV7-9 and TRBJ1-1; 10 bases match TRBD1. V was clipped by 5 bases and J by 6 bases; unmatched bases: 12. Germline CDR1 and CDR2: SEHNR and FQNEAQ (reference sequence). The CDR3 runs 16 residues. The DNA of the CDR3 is TGTGCCAGCAGCCGTACCGGGACAGGGGTCTACCCTGAAGCTTTCTTT. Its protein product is CASSRTGTGVYPEAFF.

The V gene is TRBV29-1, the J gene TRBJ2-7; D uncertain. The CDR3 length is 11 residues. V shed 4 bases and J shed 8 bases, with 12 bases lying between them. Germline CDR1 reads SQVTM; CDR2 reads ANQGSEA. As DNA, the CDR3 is TGCAGCGTTGCCACCCCCGGCCAGCAGTACTTC. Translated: CSVATPGQQYF.

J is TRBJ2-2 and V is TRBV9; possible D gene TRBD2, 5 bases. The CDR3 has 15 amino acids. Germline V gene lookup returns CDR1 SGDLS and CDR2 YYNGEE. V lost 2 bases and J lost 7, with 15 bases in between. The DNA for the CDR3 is TGTGCCAGCAGCGTGGATCTGCGGGCTGGCGGGGAGCTGTTTTTT. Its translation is CASSVDLRAGGELFF.

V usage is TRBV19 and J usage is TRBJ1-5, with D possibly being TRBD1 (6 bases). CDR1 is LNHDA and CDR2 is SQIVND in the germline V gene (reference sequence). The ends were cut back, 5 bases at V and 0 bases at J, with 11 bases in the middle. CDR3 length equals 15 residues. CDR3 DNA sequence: TGTGCCAGTAGTCGAGGACAGATTAGCAATCAGCCCCAGCATTTT. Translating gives CASSRGQISNQPQHF.

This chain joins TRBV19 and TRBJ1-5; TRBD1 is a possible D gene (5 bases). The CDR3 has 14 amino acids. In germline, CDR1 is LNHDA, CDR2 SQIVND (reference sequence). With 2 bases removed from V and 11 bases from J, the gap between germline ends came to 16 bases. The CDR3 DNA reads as TGTGCCAGTAGTATACCCCAGGGCCCAAGTGCCCAGCATTTT. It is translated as CASSIPQGPSAQHF.

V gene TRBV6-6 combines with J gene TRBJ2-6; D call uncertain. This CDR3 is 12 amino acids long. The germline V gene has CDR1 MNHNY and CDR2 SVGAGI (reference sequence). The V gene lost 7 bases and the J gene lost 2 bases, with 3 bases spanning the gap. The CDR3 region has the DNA TGTGCCAGCACAGCTGGGGCCAACGTCCTGACTTTC. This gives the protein CASTAGANVLTF.

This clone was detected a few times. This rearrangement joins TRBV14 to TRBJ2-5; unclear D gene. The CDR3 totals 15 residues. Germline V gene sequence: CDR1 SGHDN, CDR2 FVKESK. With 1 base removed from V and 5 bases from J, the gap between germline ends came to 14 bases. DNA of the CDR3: TGTGCCAGCAGCCAAGGTTGGGAAAAGGAGGAGACCCAGTACTTC. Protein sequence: CASSQGWEKEETQYF.

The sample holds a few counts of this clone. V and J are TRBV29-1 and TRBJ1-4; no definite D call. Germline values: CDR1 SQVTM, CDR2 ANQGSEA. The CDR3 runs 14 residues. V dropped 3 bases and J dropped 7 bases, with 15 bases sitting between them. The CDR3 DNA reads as TGCAGCGTTGAGAGGCGAGGAATGCCTGAAAAACTGTTTTTT. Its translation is CSVERRGMPEKLFF. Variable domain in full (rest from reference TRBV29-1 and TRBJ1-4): SAVISQKPSRDICQRGTSLTIQCQVDSQVTMMFWYRQQPGQSLTLIATANQGSEATYESGFVIDKFPISRPNLTFSTLTVSNMSPEDSSIYLCSVERRGMPEKLFFGSGTQLSVL.

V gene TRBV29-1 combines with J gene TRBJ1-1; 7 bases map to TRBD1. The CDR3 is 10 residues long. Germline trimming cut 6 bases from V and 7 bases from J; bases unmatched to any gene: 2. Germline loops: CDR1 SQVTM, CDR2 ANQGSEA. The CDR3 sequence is CSVGTVEAFF. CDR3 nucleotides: TGCAGCGTCGGGACAGTTGAAGCTTTCTTT.

The DNA of the CDR3 is TGTGCCAGCAGTTTACAGGGTGGGACAACTAATGAAAAACTGTTTTTT. Amino acids: CASSLQGGTTNEKLFF. V and J are TRBV6-5 and TRBJ1-4; D is possibly TRBD1 (6 bases). V lost 4 bases and J 0 bases, leaving 12 bases between the germline ends. The CDR3 is 16 residues long. The germline CDR1 and CDR2 sequences are MNHEY and SVGAGI.

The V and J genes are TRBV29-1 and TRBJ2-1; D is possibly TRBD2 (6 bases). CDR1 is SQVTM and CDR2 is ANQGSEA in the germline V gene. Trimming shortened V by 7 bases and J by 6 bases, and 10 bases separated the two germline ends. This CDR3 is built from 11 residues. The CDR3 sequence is CSGVGGNEQFF. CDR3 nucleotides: TGCAGCGGAGTGGGGGGCAATGAGCAGTTCTTC.

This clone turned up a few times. The CDR3: CSVNTQYF. DNA for the CDR3: TGCAGCGTTAATACGCAGTATTTT. This chain joins TRBV29-1 and TRBJ2-3; D remains ambiguous. V dropped 5 bases and J dropped 7 bases, with 1 base sitting between them. The germline CDR1 and CDR2 sequences are SQVTM and ANQGSEA. This CDR3 is 8 amino acids long.

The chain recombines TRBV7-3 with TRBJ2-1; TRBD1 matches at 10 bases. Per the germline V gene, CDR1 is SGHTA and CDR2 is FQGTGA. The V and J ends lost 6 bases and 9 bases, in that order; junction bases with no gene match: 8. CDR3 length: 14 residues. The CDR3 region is CASRTGGTTAEQFF. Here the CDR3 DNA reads TGTGCCAGCAGGACAGGGGGCACGACAGCTGAGCAGTTCTTC.

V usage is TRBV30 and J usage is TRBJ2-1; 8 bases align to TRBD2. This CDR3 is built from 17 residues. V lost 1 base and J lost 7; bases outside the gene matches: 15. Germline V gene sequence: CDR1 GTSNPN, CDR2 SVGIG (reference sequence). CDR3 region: CAWSGLAGITGRNEQFF. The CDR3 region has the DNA TGTGCCTGGAGTGGGTTAGCGGGAATAACGGGTCGGAATGAGCAGTTCTTC.

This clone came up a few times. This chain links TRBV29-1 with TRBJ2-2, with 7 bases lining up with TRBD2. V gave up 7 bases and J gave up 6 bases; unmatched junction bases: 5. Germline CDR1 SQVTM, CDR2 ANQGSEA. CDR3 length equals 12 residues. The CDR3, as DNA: TGCAGCGCCGGGAGGTTGTCCGGGGAGCTGTTTTTT. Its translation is CSAGRLSGELFF.

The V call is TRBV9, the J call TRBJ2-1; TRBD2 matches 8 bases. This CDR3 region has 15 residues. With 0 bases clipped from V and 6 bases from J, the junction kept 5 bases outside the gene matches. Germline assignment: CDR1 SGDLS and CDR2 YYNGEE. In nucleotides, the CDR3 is TGTGCCAGCAGCGTAGGGGCGGGAGGAAGCAATGAGCAGTTCTTC. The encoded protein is CASSVGAGGSNEQFF. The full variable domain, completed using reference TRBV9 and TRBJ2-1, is DSGVTQTPKHLITATGQRVTLRCSPRSGDLSVYWYQQSLDQGLQFLIQYYNGEERAKGNILERFSAQQFPDLHSELNLSSLELGDSALYFCASSVGAGGSNEQFFGPGTRLTVL.

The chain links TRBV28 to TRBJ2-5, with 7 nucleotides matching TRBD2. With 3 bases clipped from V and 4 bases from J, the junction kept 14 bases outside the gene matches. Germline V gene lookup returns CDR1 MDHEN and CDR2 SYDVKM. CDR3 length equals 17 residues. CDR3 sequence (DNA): TGTGCCAGCAGTTTTACGGGGCGCACAGGCGGGGGAGAGACCCAGTACTTC. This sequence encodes CASSFTGRTGGGETQYF.

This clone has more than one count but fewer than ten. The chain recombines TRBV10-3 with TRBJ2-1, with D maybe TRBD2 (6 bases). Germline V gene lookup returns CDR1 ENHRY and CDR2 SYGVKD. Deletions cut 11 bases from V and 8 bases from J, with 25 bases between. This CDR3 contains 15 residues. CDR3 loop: CASSYGTRLVDEQFF. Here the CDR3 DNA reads TGTGCCTCCTCCTACGGGACTCGCCTTGTGGATGAGCAGTTCTTC.

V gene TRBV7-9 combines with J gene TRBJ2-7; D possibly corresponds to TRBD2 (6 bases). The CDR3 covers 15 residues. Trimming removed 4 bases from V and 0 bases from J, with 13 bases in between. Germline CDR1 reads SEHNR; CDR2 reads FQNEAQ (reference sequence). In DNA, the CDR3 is TGTGCCAGCAGCTCTGCGGGCGGGAACTCCTACGAGCAGTACTTC. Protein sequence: CASSSAGGNSYEQYF.

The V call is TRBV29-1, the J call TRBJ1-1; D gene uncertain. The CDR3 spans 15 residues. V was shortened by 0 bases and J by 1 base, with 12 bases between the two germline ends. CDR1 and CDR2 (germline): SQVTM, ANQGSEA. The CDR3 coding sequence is TGCAGCGTTGAAGACCCCCGGACCTCGAACACTGAAGCTTTCTTT. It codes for CSVEDPRTSNTEAFF.

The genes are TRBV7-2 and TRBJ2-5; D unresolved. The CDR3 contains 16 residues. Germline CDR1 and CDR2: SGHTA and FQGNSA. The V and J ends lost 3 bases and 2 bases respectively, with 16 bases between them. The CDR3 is CASSLTSSHGQETQYF. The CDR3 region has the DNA TGTGCCAGCAGCTTGACATCATCTCACGGGCAAGAGACCCAGTACTTC.

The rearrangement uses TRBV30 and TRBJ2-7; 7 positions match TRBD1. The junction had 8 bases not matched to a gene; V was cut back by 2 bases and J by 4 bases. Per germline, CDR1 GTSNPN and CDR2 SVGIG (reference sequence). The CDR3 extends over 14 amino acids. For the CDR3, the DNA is TGTGCCTGGAGTTGGGCAGGGGGTGCGTACGAGCAGTACTTC. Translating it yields CAWSWAGGAYEQYF.

In DNA form, the CDR3 reads TGTGCCAGTACCCAATCGGGACTAGATTACAATGAGCAGTTCTTC. Its protein product is CASTQSGLDYNEQFF. This sequence joins TRBV6-5 and TRBJ2-1, with 8 bases aligning to TRBD2. This CDR3 has 15 amino acids. CDR1 is MNHEY and CDR2 is SVGAGI in the germline V gene. Trimming cost V 9 bases and J 4 bases; bases outside gene matches: 11.

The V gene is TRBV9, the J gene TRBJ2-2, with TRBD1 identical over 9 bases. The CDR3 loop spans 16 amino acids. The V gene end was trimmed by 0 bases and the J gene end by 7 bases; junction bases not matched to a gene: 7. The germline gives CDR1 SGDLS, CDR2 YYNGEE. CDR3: CASSVVGTGMNGELFF. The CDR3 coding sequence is TGTGCCAGCAGCGTAGTAGGGACAGGGATGAACGGGGAGCTGTTTTTT. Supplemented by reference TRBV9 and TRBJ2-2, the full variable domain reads DSGVTQTPKHLITATGQRVTLRCSPRSGDLSVYWYQQSLDQGLQFLIQYYNGEERAKGNILERFSAQQFPDLHSELNLSSLELGDSALYFCASSVVGTGMNGELFFGEGSRLTVL.